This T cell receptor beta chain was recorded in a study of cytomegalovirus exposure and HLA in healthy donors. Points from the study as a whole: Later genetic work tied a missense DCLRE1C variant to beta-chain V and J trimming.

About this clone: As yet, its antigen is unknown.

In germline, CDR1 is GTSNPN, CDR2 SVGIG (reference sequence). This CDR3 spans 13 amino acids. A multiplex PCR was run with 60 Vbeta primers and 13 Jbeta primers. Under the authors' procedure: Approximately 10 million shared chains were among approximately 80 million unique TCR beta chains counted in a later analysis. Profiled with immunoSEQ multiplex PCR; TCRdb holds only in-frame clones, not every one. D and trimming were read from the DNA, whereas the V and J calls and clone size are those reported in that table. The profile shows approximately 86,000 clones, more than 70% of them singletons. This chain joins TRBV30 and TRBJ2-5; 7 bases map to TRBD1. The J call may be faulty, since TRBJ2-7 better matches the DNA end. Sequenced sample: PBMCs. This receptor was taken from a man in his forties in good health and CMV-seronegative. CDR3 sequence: CAWSWGTAYEQYF. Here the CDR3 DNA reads TGTGCCTGGAGTTGGGGGACAGCCTACGAGCAGTACTTC.